The 11 T cell receptor beta chains listed next were all sequenced from one sample in a study of cytomegalovirus exposure and HLA in healthy donors. A multiplex PCR was run with 60 Vbeta primers and 13 Jbeta primers. The assay was immunoSEQ multiplex PCR, and TCRdb's table has in-frame clones only and misses some. The listing contains tens of thousands of clones. The sample consisted of PBMCs. These receptors were taken from a human donor in good health.

The rearrangement links TRBV2 to TRBJ1-2; D gene uncertain. The CDR3 has 14 amino acids. With 2 bases removed from V and 8 bases from J, the gap between germline ends came to 15 bases. Germline loops: CDR1 SNHLY, CDR2 FYNNEI. The CDR3 nucleotides are TGTGCCAGCAGTGAACGAGGAGGCAGACCAGGCTACACCTTC. Its protein product is CASSERGGRPGYTF. Based on the CDR3 plus reference TRBV2 and TRBJ1-2, the full variable domain is EPEVTQTPSHQVTQMGQEVILRCVPISNHLYFYWYRQILGQKVEFLVSFYNNEISEKSEIFDDQFSVERPDGSNFTLKIRSTKLEDSAMYFCASSERGGRPGYTFGSGTRLTVV.

The rearrangement joins TRBV6-1 to TRBJ2-7, with 7 bases identical to TRBD1. This CDR3 spans 15 amino acids. CDR1 is MNHNS, CDR2 SASEGT, per germline. J lost 2 bases, V lost 8 bases, and 12 bases had no gene match. CDR3 nucleotides: TGTGCCAGCTTGAGAACCGGGACAGCCGCCTACGAGCAGTACTTC. It yields the protein CASLRTGTAAYEQYF.

The V and J genes are TRBV5-1 and TRBJ2-2; D is undetermined. CDR3 length: 13 amino acids. CDR1 and CDR2 from the germline V gene are SGHRS and YFSETQ. The V and J ends lost 7 bases and 5 bases respectively, with 12 bases between them. In DNA form, the CDR3 reads TGCGCCAGCGTGCCCATCGGGACCGGGGAGCTGTTTTTT. It translates to CASVPIGTGELFF.

CDR3 nucleotides: TGTGCCAGCTGGCCCGGGACAGCGGCAGCCTACGAGCAGTACTTC. Its translation is CASWPGTAAAYEQYF. The V and J genes are TRBV6-1 and TRBJ2-7; 7 bases are a match to TRBD1. V shed 8 bases and J 2 bases; nucleotides not matched to a gene: 12. The CDR3 has 15 amino acids. CDR1 MNHNS and CDR2 SASEGT come from the germline V gene.

V usage is TRBV6-5 and J usage is TRBJ1-3; D is ambiguous. This CDR3 contains 14 residues. V lost 5 bases and J lost 3, with 11 bases in between. CDR1 is MNHEY and CDR2 is SVGAGI in the germline V gene. Written as DNA, the CDR3 is TGTGCCAGCAGTCCCCAGCGAGGTGGAAACACCATATATTTT. This gives the protein CASSPQRGGNTIYF.

V and J are TRBV18 and TRBJ2-7, with D uncertain. The CDR3 consists of 13 residues. Germline V CDR1 and CDR2: KGHSH, LQKENI. The V end was cut by 2 bases, the J end by 5 bases, with 10 bases between. This CDR3 is CASSPNVVDEQYF. The CDR3 DNA sequence: TGTGCCAGCTCACCAAATGTAGTGGACGAGCAGTACTTC.

The chain recombines TRBV5-1 with TRBJ2-2; 10 nucleotides line up with TRBD1. This CDR3 comprises 17 residues. The germline CDR1 and CDR2 sequences are SGHRS and YFSETQ. With V trimmed by 0 bases and J by 4 bases, 6 bases remained unmatched. CDR3: CASSLAPGQGSTGELFF. The CDR3 DNA sequence: TGCGCCAGCAGCTTGGCCCCGGGACAGGGGAGCACCGGGGAGCTGTTTTTT. Using reference TRBV5-1 and TRBJ2-2 for the parts outside the CDR3, the full variable domain is KAGVTQTPRYLIKTRGQQVTLSCSPISGHRSVSWYQQTPGQGLQFLFEYFSETQRNKGNFPGRFSGRQFSNSRSEMNVSTLELGDSALYLCASSLAPGQGSTGELFFGEGSRLTVL.

V and J are TRBV6-1 and TRBJ2-1; 8 nucleotides line up with TRBD2. CDR3 length equals 15 residues. Per the germline V gene, CDR1 is MNHNS and CDR2 is SASEGT. The V segment lost 5 bases and the J segment 8 bases; nucleotides outside the gene matches: 11. The DNA of the CDR3 is TGTGCCAGCAGTCCCGGGGGGGGGCCGAGGGATGAGCAGTTCTTC. Protein: CASSPGGGPRDEQFF.

This chain joins TRBV7-9 and TRBJ1-4; perhaps TRBD1 as D (6 bases). The CDR3 totals 14 residues. Germline V gives CDR1 SEHNR, CDR2 FQNEAQ (reference sequence). Deletions cut 4 bases from V and 8 bases from J, with 14 bases between. The chain's CDR3 is CASSSSTGREKLFF. As DNA, the CDR3 is TGTGCCAGCAGCTCTTCCACAGGGCGAGAAAAACTGTTTTTT.

The chain uses TRBV2 and TRBJ1-4; no clear D gene. Germline V lookup: CDR1 SNHLY, CDR2 FYNNEI. The CDR3 is 13 residues long. V was clipped by 7 bases and J by 8 bases, with 14 bases between them. Here the CDR3 reads CASTPRQAEKLFF. The CDR3 DNA reads as TGTGCCAGCACCCCACGCCAGGCGGAAAAACTGTTTTTT.

The rearrangement joins TRBV30 to TRBJ2-1; the match to TRBD2 covers 7 bases. V dropped 3 bases and J dropped 2; count of bases not matched to a gene: 1. The CDR3 has 13 amino acids. In germline, CDR1 is GTSNPN, CDR2 SVGIG (reference sequence). CDR3 sequence: CAWRTSPYNEQFF. DNA for the CDR3: TGTGCCTGGAGGACTAGCCCCTACAATGAGCAGTTCTTC.